This TCR beta chain was sequenced during a study of OX40 agonist ivuxolimab in advanced cancers. The CDR3 has 16 residues. Germline V gene data show CDR1 as MNHEY and CDR2 as SVGAGI. V was pared by 0 bases and J by 3 bases, with 3 bases of the junction left unmatched. Profiled with immunoSEQ multiplex PCR; TCRdb holds only in-frame clones, not every one. The data hold 50,000 to 65,000 clones, with about four fifths observed a single time. Regarding this clone: As yet, its antigen is unknown.

General study points: Near-lowest levels of clonal expansion characterized partial responders at 0.1-3.0 mg/kg. Both blood CD4+ and CD8+ T cells showed clonal growth by week 6 at 0.1 to 3.0 mg/kg.

The chain recombines TRBV6-5 with TRBJ2-2; 8 bases line up with TRBD2. The receptor comes from an adult with an advanced solid tumor such as melanoma, head and neck, liver or kidney cancer. This specimen consisted of CD4+ or CD8+ T cells sorted from blood, obtained in a trial of the OX40 agonist ivuxolimab. DNA of the CDR3: TGTGCCAGCAGTTACTCGTACGGGGGGGACACCGGGGAGCTGTTTTTT. Translation: CASSYSYGGDTGELFF.